These 16 T cell receptor beta chains were sequenced from one sample in a study of post-analysis software for immune sequencing data. Broader study findings: Four or five TRBV segments were more frequent in patients than controls; TRBV5-6, TRBV5-1 and TRBV20-1 belonged to this group.

Their cognate antigens are unknown. Unique molecular identifiers were present in the TCR beta cDNA libraries. TCRdb re-analysed the PCR reads in MiXCR, keeping a single row per CDR3 protein. The table includes about 540,000 distinct CDR3 sequences, 30% to 40% detected once. Material for sequencing was blood. These receptors were taken from a girl aged 2 to 17 with multiple sclerosis.

The CDR3 nucleotides are TGTGCCAGCAGCTTGGCAGGGTGGTCTGGGGCCAACGTCCTGACTTTC. Translated: CASSLAGWSGANVLTF. The chain has TRBV5-6 and TRBJ2-6, with D perhaps TRBD1 (5 bases). Germline V gives CDR1 SGHDT, CDR2 YYEEEE. The CDR3 sequence is 16 residues long. V was trimmed by 0 bases and J by 1 base, leaving 8 bases between them.

In this sample, this clonotype turned up a few times. V usage is TRBV27 and J usage is TRBJ1-2, with D possibly being TRBD1 (5 bases). CDR3 length: 14 residues. Germline V CDR1 and CDR2: MNHEY, SMNVEV (reference sequence). V was trimmed by 0 bases and J by 3 bases, leaving 8 bases between them. The DNA of the CDR3 is TGTGCCAGCAGTTTATCGCAGGGCTACTATGGCTACACCTTC. Translation: CASSLSQGYYGYTF.

This chain connects TRBV7-9 to TRBJ2-7, with 7 bases fitting TRBD2. TRBJ2-5 matches the DNA end more closely, so the J call is doubtful. Per germline, CDR1 SEHNR and CDR2 FQNEAQ (reference sequence). CDR3 length: 15 residues. CDR3 loop: CASSFGGSIPGTQYF. As DNA, the CDR3 is TGTGCCAGCAGCTTCGGCGGGAGTATCCCAGGGACCCAGTACTTC.

The rearrangement joins TRBV7-6 to TRBJ2-3, with TRBD1 matching 8 bases. This CDR3 is 17 amino acids long. Losses at the gene ends were 1 base for V and 2 bases for J; bases not matched to a gene: 8. The germline V gene encodes CDR1 SGHVS and CDR2 FNYEAQ. The DNA for the CDR3 is TGTGCCAGCAGCTTAGGGTCAGGGACAGGCTACACAGATACGCAGTATTTT. Its translation is CASSLGSGTGYTDTQYF.

This clonotype was counted at least ten times. V is TRBV28 and J is TRBJ2-7, with 8 bases lining up with TRBD1. Germline CDR1 is MDHEN and CDR2 is SYDVKM. V trimming: 3 bases; J trimming: 0 bases; junction bases outside the gene matches: 1. The CDR3 contains 14 residues. The CDR3 loop is CASSFGQGSYEQYF. The CDR3 DNA follows: TGTGCCAGCAGTTTTGGACAGGGCTCCTACGAGCAGTACTTC.

The chain is built from TRBV5-1 and TRBJ1-2; 7 bases are shared with TRBD1. V dropped 4 bases and J dropped 4; count of bases not matched to a gene: 7. Per the germline V gene, CDR1 is SGHRS and CDR2 is YFSETQ. CDR3 length: 14 residues. The CDR3: CASSPRGSGYGYTF. In DNA, the CDR3 is TGCGCCAGCAGCCCCAGGGGGTCGGGCTATGGCTACACCTTC. Full variable domain (remainder filled in from reference TRBV5-1 and TRBJ1-2): KAGVTQTPRYLIKTRGQQVTLSCSPISGHRSVSWYQQTPGQGLQFLFEYFSETQRNKGNFPGRFSGRQFSNSRSEMNVSTLELGDSALYLCASSPRGSGYGYTFGSGTRLTVV.

The rearrangement uses TRBV24-1 and TRBJ1-1, with 7 bases aligning to TRBD1. Germline CDR1 and CDR2: KGHDR and SFDVKD. This CDR3 has 13 amino acids. Trimming cost V 5 bases and J 8 bases; bases outside gene matches: 7. CDR3 sequence: CATSGRHRGEAFF. CDR3 in DNA: TGTGCCACCAGTGGCCGCCACAGGGGCGAAGCTTTCTTT.

V gene TRBV14 combines with J gene TRBJ2-1; TRBD1 might be the D (5 bases). V was cut by 1 base and J by 13 bases, with 17 bases left in between. The CDR3 has 14 residues. The germline V gene encodes CDR1 SGHDN and CDR2 FVKESK. The CDR3 protein is CASSQGGSGETQFF. For the CDR3, the DNA is TGTGCCAGCAGCCAAGGGGGCTCTGGAGAGACCCAGTTCTTC.

The V call is TRBV10-2, the J call TRBJ2-3, with D possibly matching TRBD2 (5 bases). Germline CDR1 and CDR2: WSHSY and SAAADI. The CDR3 has 15 residues. Trimming took off 2 bases at V and 2 bases at J, with 11 bases between the two ends. CDR3 region: CASSERDSFTDTQYF. As DNA, the CDR3 is TGCGCCAGCAGTGAGCGGGATTCGTTCACAGATACGCAGTATTTT.

This clonotype turned up a few times. The rearrangement uses TRBV6-6 and TRBJ2-1; 8 bases agree with TRBD1. The V segment lost 2 bases and the J segment 4 bases; nucleotides outside the gene matches: 4. Per germline, CDR1 MNHNY and CDR2 SVGAGI (reference sequence). The CDR3 consists of 15 residues. DNA for the CDR3: TGTGCCAGCAGTTACATGGGACAGGTATACAATGAGCAGTTCTTC. Translating it yields CASSYMGQVYNEQFF.

This chain uses TRBV6-2 or TRBV6-3 with TRBJ1-1; D not certain. The V end lost 9 bases, the J end lost 0 bases, and 11 bases lay between the germline ends. The germline CDR1 and CDR2 sequences are MNHEY and SVGEGT. The CDR3 loop spans 13 amino acids. This chain's CDR3 is CASRTWMNTEAFF. The CDR3 nucleotides are TGTGCCAGTAGGACGTGGATGAACACTGAAGCTTTCTTT.

The rearrangement links TRBV27 to TRBJ1-6; unclear D gene. With 6 bases removed from V and 7 bases from J, the gap between germline ends came to 13 bases. The length of the CDR3 is 14 residues. CDR1 MNHEY and CDR2 SMNVEV come from the germline V gene (reference sequence). CDR3 in amino acids: CASRTADWNSPLHF. DNA of the CDR3: TGTGCCAGCAGGACGGCCGATTGGAATTCACCCCTCCACTTT.

This clonotype has a handful of counts. This chain uses TRBV5-6 with TRBJ2-1, with a weak D call TRBD1 (5 bases). CDR3 length: 15 residues. V was shortened by 4 bases and J by 4 bases, with 15 bases between the two germline ends. Germline lookup yields CDR1 SGHDT and CDR2 YYEEEE. The DNA of the CDR3 is TGTGCCAGCAGCCCGCCGGCAGGGCCGTACAATGAGCAGTTCTTC. Encoded protein: CASSPPAGPYNEQFF. Using reference TRBV5-6 and TRBJ2-1 for the parts outside the CDR3, the full variable domain is DAGVTQSPTHLIKTRGQQVTLRCSPKSGHDTVSWYQQALGQGPQFIFQYYEEEERQRGNFPDRFSGHQFPNYSSELNVNALLLGDSALYLCASSPPAGPYNEQFFGPGTRLTVL.

This clonotype was observed a few times. The chain uses TRBV7-3 and TRBJ2-3; 7 bases are a match to TRBD2. This CDR3 has 15 residues. CDR1 SGHTA and CDR2 FQGTGA come from the germline V gene. The V and J ends lost 5 bases and 5 bases, in that order; junction bases with no gene match: 10. The CDR3 DNA reads as TGTGCCAGCAGCACACGCGGACTAGTCGGAGATACGCAGTATTTT. The encoded protein is CASSTRGLVGDTQYF.

The chain has TRBV6-2 or TRBV6-3 and TRBJ2-5; 8 nucleotides match TRBD2. Trimming removed 0 bases from V and 5 bases from J; junction bases left unmatched: 11. The germline gives CDR1 MNHEY, CDR2 SVGEGT. CDR3 length: 17 residues. CDR3 DNA sequence: TGTGCCAGCAGTTACTCGCCCTTAGCGGGGTCCCGGGAGACCCAGTACTTC. It yields the protein CASSYSPLAGSRETQYF.

This chain connects TRBV20-1 to TRBJ2-1, with D tentatively TRBD1 (6 bases). The CDR3 consists of 17 residues. From germline, CDR1 is DFQATT and CDR2 SNEGSKA (reference sequence). Between the trimmed V and J ends, which lost 1 base and 3 bases, there was a span of 19 bases. In nucleotides, the CDR3 is TGCAGTGCTAGAGGGTCCTCAGGGGAAAGAGGCTACAATGAGCAGTTCTTC. It yields the protein CSARGSSGERGYNEQFF.